This TCR beta chain was observed in a study of T cells after yellow fever vaccination (dated by TCRdb to the late 2010s). Background for the entire study: Libraries from fractions with low cell numbers were prepared with the SMART-Seq v4 Ultra Low Input RNA kit. To follow T-cell clones before and after primary and booster YFV17D yellow fever vaccination, bulk TCR alpha and beta repertoires were sequenced over time. Two healthy male donors, one aged 18 to 29 and one aged 30 to 40 years, were included in the cohort. Blood samples were taken at several timepoints before and after primary and secondary immunization, and bulk PBMC replicates and cell subsets were isolated.

General findings and caveats noted by the study authors: Most clones expanded after primary vaccination were re-detected after the booster (almost 97% of CD4 and roughly 87% of CD8), suggesting broad memory maintenance. The secondary T-cell response was weaker than the primary response but faster, peaking on day 5 instead of day 15. Only a couple of donors were included in the study, so the extent to which the findings can be generalized is limited. A small share of clonotypes was detected in both CD4 and CD8 compartments, with the overlap likely arising from convergent recombination. Computational filtering was required because FACS-sorted repertoires could contain abundant contaminating clonotypes from the bulk population.

This clonotype was recorded many times. No cognate antigen has been identified for it. The input lacks base qualities; no much larger clone sits a single base away. The reads were generated on an Illumina NovaSeq 6000. TCR cDNA was synthesized by 5'RACE template switching, through which a universal primer site and unique molecular identifiers were introduced. Priming for cDNA synthesis came from both the TCR alpha and TCR beta constant segments. Library amplification involved two PCR steps, and the second step added sample barcodes and sequencing adapters. Sequencing of the libraries was done on either Illumina HiSeq 2500 (2x100 bp) or NovaSeq (2x150 bp). The study's own analysis went as follows. MIGEC was used to demultiplex reads and collapse the reads into UMI consensus sequences, and MiXCR was used for V(D)J alignment. Vaccine-responding clonotypes were identified with edgeR using replicate PBMC samples, with FDR below 0.01 and a log2 fold change above 5 up to day 15 being required. Each bulk clonotype received a CD4 or CD8 identity based on whether the sequenced CD4 or CD8 repertoire contained that clonotype at higher abundance. TCRdb reworked the public reads: Q25 trimming with fastp, MiXCR clone assembly, productive beta chains retained. Each CDR3 protein appears once, grouped with its most common genes and DNA. The V and J calls come from TCRdb's annotation, not from the publication. Recorded for this sample are 200,000 to 300,000 distinct CDR3 sequences; 3.6% of them occurred a single time. Together, the top ten hold 19% of the sample.

Taken with the paper, the label for treatment or condition translates to: live attenuated yellow fever vaccine strain. At each blood-draw timepoint, two biological replicates of bulk PBMCs were obtained. PBMCs were isolated from peripheral blood using a standard Ficoll-Paque protocol. RNA was extracted with TriZol from bulk PBMCs, CD4 and CD8 fractions, and dextramer-positive and dextramer-negative fractions. The germline V gene (reference sequence) sets CDR1 to MNHEY and CDR2 to SMNVEV. The CDR3 measures 15 amino acids from cysteine to phenylalanine. Only CDR3 DNA is held: 45 bases, read in frame from base 1. The V end loses 2 bases and the J end loses 4 bases, and a stretch of 11 bases separates them.

Rearrangement joined TRBV27 to TRBJ2-2, with TRBD1 as a weak D call on 5 bases. The source is a man aged 18 to 30 who received the YFV17D yellow fever vaccine. The sequencing here drew on PBMCs, taken 15 days after the yellow fever booster vaccination. The CDR3 loop reads CASSLGQGLTGELFF. The DNA reads TGTGCCAGCAGTTTAGGGCAGGGTCTCACCGGGGAGCTGTTTTTT.